This is a list of T cell receptor beta chains from one sample in a study of CD8 T cells in ankylosing spondylitis. TCRdb itself ran the 5' RACE reads through MiXCR, one entry per CDR3 protein. The table shows roughly 700,000 distinct CDR3 sequences, with roughly 19% occurring only once. Sample: blood, either unsorted or a sorted T cell fraction (not recorded which). These TCRs come from a male donor with ankylosing spondylitis. Both conserved end residues are part of each CDR3. A D gene is named only where the DNA matches it firmly. Clone size is shown for a subset of rows, as once, few, many or a class of expanded clone.

clone_size: .
v_call: TRBV12-3/TRBV12-4
cdr3_length: 13
d_call: .
j_call: TRBJ2-2
cdr3_nt: TGTGCCAGCAGGAACAGGGTAACCGGGGAGCTGTTTTTT
cdr3_aa: CASRNRVTGELFF

clone_size: .
v_call: TRBV24-1
cdr3_length: 13
d_call: .
j_call: TRBJ2-7
cdr3_nt: TGTGCCACCAGTGAGGAGAACTCCTACGAGCAGTACTTC
cdr3_aa: CATSEENSYEQYF

clone_size: few
v_call: TRBV7-2
cdr3_length: 14
d_call: .
j_call: TRBJ2-7
cdr3_nt: TGTGCCAGCAGCGCCTTGGGACTCTCCTACGAGCAGTACTTC
cdr3_aa: CASSALGLSYEQYF

clone_size: few
v_call: TRBV5-1
cdr3_length: 13
d_call: TRBD1
j_call: TRBJ1-1
cdr3_nt: TGCGCCAGCACAGGGGGCGCGTACACTGAAGCTTTCTTT
cdr3_aa: CASTGGAYTEAFF

clone_size: few
v_call: TRBV29-1
cdr3_length: 13
d_call: .
j_call: TRBJ2-2
cdr3_nt: TGCAGCGTAGTCCCTAGCGACACCGGGGAGCTGTTTTTT
cdr3_aa: CSVVPSDTGELFF

clone_size: few
v_call: TRBV9
cdr3_length: 12
d_call: .
j_call: TRBJ1-2
cdr3_nt: TGTGCCAGCAGCGTGGACGGGGATGGCTACACCTTC
cdr3_aa: CASSVDGDGYTF

clone_size: .
v_call: TRBV7-2
cdr3_length: 12
d_call: .
j_call: TRBJ2-1
cdr3_nt: TGTGCCAGCAGCTTTTACAGCCCCGAGCAGTTCTTC
cdr3_aa: CASSFYSPEQFF

clone_size: .
v_call: TRBV28
cdr3_length: 12
d_call: .
j_call: TRBJ2-7
cdr3_nt: TGTGCCAGCACCCCCACAGTTTACGAGCAGTACTTC
cdr3_aa: CASTPTVYEQYF

clone_size: .
v_call: TRBV29-1
cdr3_length: 12
d_call: TRBD1
j_call: TRBJ1-1
cdr3_nt: TGCAGCGTTCAGACAGGGTACACTGAAGCTTTCTTT
cdr3_aa: CSVQTGYTEAFF

clone_size: few
v_call: TRBV5-1
cdr3_length: 16
d_call: .
j_call: TRBJ1-6
cdr3_nt: TGCGCCAGCAGCTTGGACGGGGGAGCCTATAATTCACCCCTCCACTTT
cdr3_aa: CASSLDGGAYNSPLHF

clone_size: .
v_call: TRBV7-9
cdr3_length: 15
d_call: .
j_call: TRBJ1-6
cdr3_nt: TGTGCCAGCAGCTTAGTTGGGGAGGGTAATTCACCCCTCCACTTT
cdr3_aa: CASSLVGEGNSPLHF

clone_size: .
v_call: TRBV12-3/TRBV12-4
cdr3_length: 14
d_call: TRBD1
j_call: TRBJ2-1
cdr3_nt: TGTGCCAGCAGTGGGGACAGGAAATACAATGAGCAGTTCTTC
cdr3_aa: CASSGDRKYNEQFF

clone_size: many
v_call: TRBV7-9
cdr3_length: 15
d_call: .
j_call: TRBJ2-1
cdr3_nt: TGTGCCAGCAGCCGAGCGGACCCACGATACAATGAGCAGTTCTTC
cdr3_aa: CASSRADPRYNEQFF

clone_size: .
v_call: TRBV18
cdr3_length: 15
d_call: .
j_call: TRBJ2-1
cdr3_nt: TGTGCCAGCTCGGAGGGCACCCCCGCCTACAATGAGCAGTTCTTC
cdr3_aa: CASSEGTPAYNEQFF

clone_size: .
v_call: TRBV4-1
cdr3_length: 13
d_call: .
j_call: TRBJ2-1
cdr3_nt: TGCGCCACCTCTCTAGACCCCTACAATGAGCAGTTCTTC
cdr3_aa: CATSLDPYNEQFF

clone_size: .
v_call: TRBV10-1
cdr3_length: 16
d_call: TRBD1
j_call: TRBJ1-4
cdr3_nt: TGCGCCAGCACTCCAGGGGGCATCGTGGCTAATGAAAAACTGTTTTTT
cdr3_aa: CASTPGGIVANEKLFF

clone_size: .
v_call: TRBV15
cdr3_length: 19
d_call: TRBD2
j_call: TRBJ2-3
cdr3_nt: TGTGCCACCAGCAGAGCACCGGGACTAGCGGGGGGGAGTTCAGATACGCAGTATTTT
cdr3_aa: CATSRAPGLAGGSSDTQYF

clone_size: few
v_call: TRBV27
cdr3_length: 14
d_call: .
j_call: TRBJ2-2
cdr3_nt: TGTGCCAGCAGTTCCGGGAGCGGCACCGGGGAGCTGTTTTTT
cdr3_aa: CASSSGSGTGELFF

clone_size: .
v_call: TRBV7-2
cdr3_length: 15
d_call: TRBD2
j_call: TRBJ2-7
cdr3_nt: TGTGCCAGCAGCGCAACTAGCGGGGCAGGTTACGAGCAGTACTTC
cdr3_aa: CASSATSGAGYEQYF